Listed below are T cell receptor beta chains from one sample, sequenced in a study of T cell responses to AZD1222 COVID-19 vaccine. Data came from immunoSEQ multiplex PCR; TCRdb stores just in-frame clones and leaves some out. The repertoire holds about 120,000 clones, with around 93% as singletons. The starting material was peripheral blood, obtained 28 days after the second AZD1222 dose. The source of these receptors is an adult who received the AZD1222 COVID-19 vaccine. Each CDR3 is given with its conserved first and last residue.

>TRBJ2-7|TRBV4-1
CASSQEMREGSEQYF
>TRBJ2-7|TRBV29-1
CSVIGGPGTSAGYEQYF
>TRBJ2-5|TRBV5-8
CASGIRGETQYF
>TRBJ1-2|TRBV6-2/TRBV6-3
CASTPDGIYGYTF
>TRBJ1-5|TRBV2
CASSGTGPNQPQHF
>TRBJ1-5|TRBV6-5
CASNKGDATYQPQHF
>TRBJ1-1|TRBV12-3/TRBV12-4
CASSLAAKAFF
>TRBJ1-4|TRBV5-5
CASSLATGWGDEKLFF
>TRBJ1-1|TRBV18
CASSPHATAEAFF
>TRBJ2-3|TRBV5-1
CASSPGIAGVTDTQYF
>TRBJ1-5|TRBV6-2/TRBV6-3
CASSYPGGVWQPQHF
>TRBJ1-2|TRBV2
CASSEVRDYTF
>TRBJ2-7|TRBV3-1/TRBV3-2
CASSQDGGPYVIEQYF
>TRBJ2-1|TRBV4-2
CASSQGGALDEQFF
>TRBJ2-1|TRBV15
CATSRERRQGRHNEQFF
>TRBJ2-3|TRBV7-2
CASSLGGRAITDTQYF
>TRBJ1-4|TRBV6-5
CASSYSIRGGLFF
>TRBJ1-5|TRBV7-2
CASSLGTGWQPQHF
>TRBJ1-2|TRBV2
CASSEGRALYGYTF
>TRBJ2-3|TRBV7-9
CASSLIGKASTDTQYF
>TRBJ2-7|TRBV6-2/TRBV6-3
CASSYAFYEQYF
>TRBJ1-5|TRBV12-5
CASGTTGQYSNQPQHF
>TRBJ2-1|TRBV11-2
CASSLLGPLPYNEQFF
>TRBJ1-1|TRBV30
CAWSVRGPEAFF
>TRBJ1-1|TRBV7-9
CASSSPPGNTEAFF